This TCR beta chain was retrieved from a study of blood T cell dynamics during melanoma immunotherapy. Comment on this clone: A read error may produce the germline difference seen at one junction end.

The assay was immunoSEQ multiplex PCR, and TCRdb's table has in-frame clones only and misses some. The sample includes under 300 clones, around 69% seen only once; the top ten take around 5%. Stated time point: pre-treatment baseline. Per germline, CDR1 MNHEY and CDR2 SVGAGI. This CDR3 has 13 amino acids. The starting material was central memory CD8+ T cells from blood, obtained from a patient treated with checkpoint blockade. The V call is TRBV6-5, the J call TRBJ1-5; D uncertain. The clonotype comes from a human donor with melanoma. CDR3 nucleotide sequence: TGTGCCATCAGTCTTAACACCGATCAGCCCCAGCATTTT. Protein: CAISLNTDQPQHF.